This TCR beta chain was recorded in a study of STAT3 mutations in large granular lymphocyte leukemia. In regard to this clone: Its antigen is currently unknown.

General study findings and limits: At least one immunodominant TCR beta clonotype appeared in every T-cell large granular lymphocyte leukemia patient.

The repertoire was sequenced with immunoSEQ multiplex PCR; TCRdb's copy has only in-frame clones and lacks some. Here the sample spans nearly 25,000 clones, approximately 94% being singletons. Germline CDR1 and CDR2: MNHEY and SVGAGI. V was clipped by 5 bases and J by 4 bases; unmatched bases: 5. The CDR3 covers 15 residues. The receptor comes from a man aged 35-49 years with T-cell large granular lymphocyte leukemia. Some clones in this sample may be carry-over from other donors' samples. The sample consisted of peripheral blood mononuclear cells. V is TRBV6-5 and J is TRBJ2-1; 10 bases agree with TRBD2. The CDR3 nucleotides read TGTGCCAGCAGTCCTAGCGGGGGAAAATACAATGAGCAGTTCTTC. This sequence encodes CASSPSGGKYNEQFF.